The 3 T cell receptor beta chains below all came from one sample that was sequenced in a study of T cell clonality in common variable immunodeficiency. Regarding the study as a whole: Reportedly, TCR beta sequences from common variable immunodeficiency showed fewer deletions and N-nucleotide insertions.

Data came from immunoSEQ multiplex PCR; TCRdb stores just in-frame clones and leaves some out. There are some 27,000 clones in the sample, none observed a single time. No antigen is known for these receptors. Sequenced sample: peripheral blood mononuclear cells. These TCRs come from a human donor with common variable immunodeficiency.

A few counts support this clone. The CDR3 end lies 3 residues beyond the end of the read and is filled in from the germline J gene. The chain combines TRBV7-9 with TRBJ2-3; D perhaps matches TRBD2 (5 bases). CDR3 size: 14 residues. Per germline, CDR1 SEHNR and CDR2 FQNEAQ (reference sequence). Trimming removed 5 bases at V and 2 bases at J, with 11 bases between. The sequenced CDR3 bases are TGTGCCAGCAGCCTTGGACTTGCCACAGATACG. Translating gives CASSLGLATDT. The entire CDR3 is CASSLGLATDTQYF.

This clone was detected a few times. Read data end 3 residues before the CDR3 end; the end is taken from the germline J gene. The chain combines TRBV2 with TRBJ2-5; TRBD2 matches 11 bases. This CDR3 comprises 15 residues. Per the germline V gene, CDR1 is SNHLY and CDR2 is FYNNEI. V trimming: 2 bases; J trimming: 5 bases; junction bases outside the gene matches: 4. This chain's CDR3 is CASSELAGGRETQYF. The CDR3 DNA, read in part, is TGTGCCAGCAGTGAACTAGCGGGGGGACGGGAGACC.

This clone was counted a few times. With the read ending 3 residues before the CDR3 end, the germline J gene is used to fill in that end. The chain combines TRBV5-1 with TRBJ2-6; weak D call: TRBD1 (6 bases). Germline-derived CDR1 and CDR2 are SGHRS and YFSETQ. The CDR3 has 16 amino acids. The V end lost 5 bases, the J end lost 0 bases, and 12 bases lay between the germline ends. The CDR3 sequence: CASSRDTSSGANVLTF. Incomplete CDR3 DNA: TGCGCCAGCAGTCGGGACACCAGCTCTGGGGCCAACGTC. The variable domain in full, completed from reference TRBV5-1 and TRBJ2-6, reads KAGVTQTPRYLIKTRGQQVTLSCSPISGHRSVSWYQQTPGQGLQFLFEYFSETQRNKGNFPGRFSGRQFSNSRSEMNVSTLELGDSALYLCASSRDTSSGANVLTFGAGSRLTVL.